This TCR beta chain was recovered during a study of T cell responses to AZD1222 COVID-19 vaccine. Study-level findings and limits: At baseline, seropositivity was found in only a handful of AZD1222 recipients. A mostly white British donor set with more females was recruited, and clonal diversity was possibly underestimated. Repertoires were obtained solely post-peak T cell response.

Germline loops: CDR1 SQVTM, CDR2 ANQGSEA. Trimming stripped 6 bases from V and 3 bases from J, with 12 bases between. This CDR3 region has 13 residues. Notes on this clone: Its antigen is unknown.

Generated by immunoSEQ multiplex PCR, the TCRdb table keeps only in-frame clones and is missing some. Seen here are some 200,000 clones, approximately 92% observed once, and the top ten hold about 10%. The chain recombines TRBV29-1 with TRBJ2-1; D may be TRBD2 (5 bases). The sequencing used peripheral blood, collected on day 0 of AZD1222 vaccination. The source of this sequence is an adult in good health. This CDR3 is CSVARGNYNEQFF. The CDR3 nucleotides read TGCAGCGTCGCCCGGGGAAACTACAATGAGCAGTTCTTC.